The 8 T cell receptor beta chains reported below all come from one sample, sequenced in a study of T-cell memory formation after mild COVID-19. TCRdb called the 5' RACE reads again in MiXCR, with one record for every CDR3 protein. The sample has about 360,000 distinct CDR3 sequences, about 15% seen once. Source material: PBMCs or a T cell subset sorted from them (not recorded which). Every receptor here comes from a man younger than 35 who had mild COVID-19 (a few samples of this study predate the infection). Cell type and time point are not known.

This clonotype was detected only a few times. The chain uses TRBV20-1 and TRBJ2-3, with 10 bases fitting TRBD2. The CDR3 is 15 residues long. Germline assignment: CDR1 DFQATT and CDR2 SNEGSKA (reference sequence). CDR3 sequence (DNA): TGCAGACCCTCCAGCGGGGGGGCCCTTACAGATACGCAGTATTTT. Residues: CRPSSGGALTDTQYF.

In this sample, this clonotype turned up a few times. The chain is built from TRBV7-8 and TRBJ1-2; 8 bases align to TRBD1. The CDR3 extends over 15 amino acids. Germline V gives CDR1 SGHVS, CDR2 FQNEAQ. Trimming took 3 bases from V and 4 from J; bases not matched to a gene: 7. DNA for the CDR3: TGTGCCAGCAGCTTGGCCGGACAGGGTTTCTATGGCTACACCTTC. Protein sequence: CASSLAGQGFYGYTF.

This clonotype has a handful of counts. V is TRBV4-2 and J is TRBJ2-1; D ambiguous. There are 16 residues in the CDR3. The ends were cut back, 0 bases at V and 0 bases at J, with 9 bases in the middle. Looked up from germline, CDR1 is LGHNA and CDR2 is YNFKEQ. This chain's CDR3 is CASSQELAVSYNEQFF. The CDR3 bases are TGTGCCAGCAGCCAAGAATTAGCCGTCTCCTACAATGAGCAGTTCTTC.

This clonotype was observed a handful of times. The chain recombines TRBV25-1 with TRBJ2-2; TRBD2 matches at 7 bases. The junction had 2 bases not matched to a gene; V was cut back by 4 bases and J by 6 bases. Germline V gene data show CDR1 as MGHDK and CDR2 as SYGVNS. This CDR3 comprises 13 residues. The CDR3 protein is CASSVGGPGELFF. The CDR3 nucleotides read TGTGCCAGCAGTGTGGGAGGGCCCGGGGAGCTGTTTTTT.

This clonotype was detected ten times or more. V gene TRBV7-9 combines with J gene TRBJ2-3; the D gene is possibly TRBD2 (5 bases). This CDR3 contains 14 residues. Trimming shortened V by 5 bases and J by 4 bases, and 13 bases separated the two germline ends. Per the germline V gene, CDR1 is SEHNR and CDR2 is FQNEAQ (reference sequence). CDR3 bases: TGTGCCAGCAGCCTGGACTCAACCCCAGATACGCAGTATTTT. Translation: CASSLDSTPDTQYF.

Here the CDR3 reads CSGNTWRDSSYNEQFF. In nucleotides, the CDR3 is TGCAGTGGTAACACCTGGAGGGACAGCTCCTACAATGAGCAGTTCTTC. The V call is TRBV20-1, the J call TRBJ2-1, with D tentatively TRBD1 (7 bases). The CDR3 runs to 16 residues. CDR1 is DFQATT, CDR2 SNEGSKA, per germline (reference sequence). Trimming took 7 bases from V and 0 from J, leaving 19 bases between them.

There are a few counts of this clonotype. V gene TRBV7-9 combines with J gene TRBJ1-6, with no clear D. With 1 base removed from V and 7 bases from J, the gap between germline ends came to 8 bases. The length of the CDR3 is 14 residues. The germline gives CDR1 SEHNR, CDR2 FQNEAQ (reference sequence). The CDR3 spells CASSLGRLNSPLHF. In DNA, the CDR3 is TGTGCCAGCAGCTTAGGACGGCTGAATTCACCCCTCCACTTT.

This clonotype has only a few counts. The CDR3 DNA reads TGTGCCACCAAAGGGGACTTGTATAGCAATCAGCCCCAGCATTTT. It codes for CATKGDLYSNQPQHF. The V gene is TRBV10-3, the J gene TRBJ1-5; a possible D gene is TRBD1 (5 bases). V was clipped by 10 bases and J by 0 bases, with 16 bases between them. The CDR3 is 15 amino acids. The V gene's germline CDR1 is ENHRY and CDR2 SYGVKD.